The 26 T cell receptor beta chains presented below share a single source sample, sequenced in a study of cytomegalovirus exposure and HLA in healthy donors. PCR employed 60 Vbeta and 13 Jbeta primers. The table came from immunoSEQ multiplex PCR; TCRdb's copy has only in-frame clones and leaves some out. The table includes about 130,000 clones, 72% detected once. Sequencing was performed on PBMCs. These receptor sequences come from a man between 50 and 59 years old in good health and CMV-seropositive.

V is TRBV11-2 and J is TRBJ2-2; D possibly corresponds to TRBD1 (5 bases). Germline lookup yields CDR1 SGHAT and CDR2 FQNNGV. The CDR3 is 16 residues long. Trimming removed 1 base from V and 9 bases from J, with 18 bases in between. The CDR3 loop reads CASSLGKGPTRRELFF. CDR3 in DNA: TGTGCCAGCAGCTTAGGAAAGGGGCCGACCCGCCGGGAGCTGTTTTTT.

The rearrangement uses TRBV5-1 and TRBJ1-1, with D maybe TRBD1 (6 bases). CDR3 length: 13 amino acids. Germline CDR1 SGHRS, CDR2 YFSETQ. Trimming left V 4 bases short and J 7 bases short, with 14 bases between. CDR3 region: CASSAGQTDEAFF. The CDR3, as DNA: TGCGCCAGCAGCGCTGGACAGACAGATGAAGCTTTCTTT.

J is TRBJ2-1 and V is TRBV18; D is unresolved. The CDR3 loop spans 14 amino acids. The V end lost 6 bases, the J end lost 5 bases, and 14 bases lay between the germline ends. CDR1 KGHSH and CDR2 LQKENI come from the germline V gene. The CDR3 DNA reads TGTGCCAGCTCCTCGGCCTCTCGGGACAATGAGCAGTTCTTC. It translates to CASSSASRDNEQFF.

This chain links TRBV2 with TRBJ1-2; the D gene is possibly TRBD1 (5 bases). CDR3 length equals 12 residues. Trimming shortened V by 7 bases and J by 4 bases, and 10 bases separated the two germline ends. Germline V gene lookup returns CDR1 SNHLY and CDR2 FYNNEI. The CDR3 is CASTAGIYGYTF. In DNA form, the CDR3 reads TGTGCCAGCACGGCAGGGATCTATGGCTACACCTTC.

With respect to this clone: Additional DNA sequences in this sample encode the identical CDR3. The J gene is TRBJ1-1, the V gene TRBV7-9, with 8 bases fitting TRBD1. The CDR3 consists of 13 residues. The V and J ends lost 5 bases and 3 bases, in that order; junction bases with no gene match: 2. The germline gives CDR1 SEHNR, CDR2 FQNEAQ (reference sequence). CDR3 region: CASSLTGDTEAFF. The CDR3 DNA is TGTGCCAGCAGCCTGACAGGGGACACTGAAGCTTTCTTT.

This chain's CDR3 is CASSTKGLAGSEQYF. The DNA of the CDR3 is TGTGCCAGCAGTACGAAGGGACTAGCGGGATCCGAGCAGTACTTC. This chain connects TRBV2 to TRBJ2-7; 13 nucleotides agree with TRBD2. V gave up 5 bases and J gave up 6 bases; unmatched junction bases: 7. The CDR3 spans 15 residues. The germline CDR1 and CDR2 sequences are SNHLY and FYNNEI. Drawing the rest from reference TRBV2 and TRBJ2-7, the complete variable domain is EPEVTQTPSHQVTQMGQEVILRCVPISNHLYFYWYRQILGQKVEFLVSFYNNEISEKSEIFDDQFSVERPDGSNFTLKIRSTKLEDSAMYFCASSTKGLAGSEQYFGPGTRLTVT.

This clone was observed a single time. V usage is TRBV7-6 and J usage is TRBJ1-2; D might be TRBD1 (5 bases). The V gene's germline CDR1 is SGHVS and CDR2 FNYEAQ. V lost 4 bases and J lost 4, with 13 bases in between. The CDR3 length is 14 residues. This CDR3 is CASSSQGGLYGYTF. In nucleotides, the CDR3 is TGTGCCAGCAGCTCCCAGGGAGGCCTCTATGGCTACACCTTC.

The V and J genes are TRBV19 and TRBJ2-3; TRBD2 matches at 10 bases. The CDR3 contains 13 residues. After removal of 5 bases from V and 6 bases from J, the junction contained 2 bases not matched to a gene. The V gene's germline CDR1 is LNHDA and CDR2 SQIVND (reference sequence). CDR3 region: CASSQGLADTQYF. The CDR3 DNA is TGTGCCAGTAGTCAGGGACTAGCGGATACGCAGTATTTT.

The chain recombines TRBV11-2 with TRBJ2-5; D not certain. The V gene's germline CDR1 is SGHAT and CDR2 FQNNGV. V shed 5 bases and J shed 5 bases, with 12 bases lying between them. This CDR3 comprises 13 residues. CDR3 residues: CASSRTVQETQYF. DNA for the CDR3: TGTGCCAGCAGCCGTACAGTCCAGGAGACCCAGTACTTC.

The chain combines TRBV29-1 with TRBJ2-7, with TRBD1 identical over 9 bases. CDR3 length: 13 amino acids. Germline trimming cut 6 bases from V and 2 bases from J; bases unmatched to any gene: 5. The germline gives CDR1 SQVTM, CDR2 ANQGSEA. The CDR3 DNA is TGCAGCGTCCCGGGACAGGGTACCTACGAGCAGTACTTC. Amino acids: CSVPGQGTYEQYF.

V is TRBV27 and J is TRBJ2-1, with 7 bases identical to TRBD1. Germline V gives CDR1 MNHEY, CDR2 SMNVEV (reference sequence). This CDR3 contains 16 residues. V lost 6 bases and J lost 5; bases outside the gene matches: 13. The CDR3 reads CASRGEPGTAHNEQFF. CDR3 in DNA: TGTGCCAGCAGGGGGGAACCCGGGACAGCACACAATGAGCAGTTCTTC.

The V and J genes are TRBV9 and TRBJ2-3, with 9 bases fitting TRBD1. Germline loops: CDR1 SGDLS, CDR2 YYNGEE. V lost 3 bases and J lost 1; bases outside the gene matches: 3. CDR3 length: 15 amino acids. The CDR3: CASSAGQGGTDTQYF. The CDR3 nucleotides read TGTGCCAGCAGCGCGGGACAGGGTGGCACAGATACGCAGTATTTT.

The gene calls are TRBV2 and TRBJ2-3, with TRBD2 matching 8 bases. CDR1 and CDR2 from the germline V gene are SNHLY and FYNNEI. J gave up 0 bases and V 10 bases, and 9 bases lay outside the gene matches. This CDR3 has 15 amino acids. The CDR3 loop reads CANHFSGKSTDTQYF. CDR3 in DNA: TGTGCCAACCACTTTAGCGGGAAAAGCACAGATACGCAGTATTTT.

The rearrangement joins TRBV19 to TRBJ1-5; possibly TRBD1 for D (6 bases). The CDR3 runs to 13 residues. Trimming took off 5 bases at V and 4 bases at J, with 9 bases between the two ends. CDR1 and CDR2 from the germline V gene are LNHDA and SQIVND (reference sequence). CDR3 bases: TGTGCCAGTAGTGGTACAGGGAATCAGCCCCAGCATTTT. Amino acid sequence: CASSGTGNQPQHF.

This chain links TRBV27 with TRBJ1-2, with 7 bases fitting TRBD1. This CDR3 has 15 amino acids. Germline V lookup: CDR1 MNHEY, CDR2 SMNVEV (reference sequence). Losses at the gene ends were 5 bases for V and 7 bases for J; bases not matched to a gene: 13. The CDR3 region is CASSPARQGDPGYTF. The CDR3 DNA reads TGTGCCAGCAGTCCCGCCAGACAGGGAGATCCTGGCTACACCTTC.

The CDR3 protein is CASSEGRGSGYTF. The CDR3 DNA reads TGTGCCAGCAGTGAAGGAAGGGGAAGCGGCTACACCTTC. This rearrangement joins TRBV6-5 to TRBJ1-2; the D gene is possibly TRBD1 (5 bases). CDR3 length equals 13 residues. Germline values: CDR1 MNHEY, CDR2 SVGAGI. Trimming pared 5 bases from V and 8 bases from J, leaving 15 bases between.

This chain joins TRBV19 and TRBJ2-1; no definite D call. There are 16 residues in the CDR3. V was shortened by 5 bases and J by 0 bases, with 14 bases between the two germline ends. The germline V gene has CDR1 LNHDA and CDR2 SQIVND (reference sequence). Here the CDR3 DNA reads TGTGCCAGTAGTTTCTCCGGCGGCAGCTCCTACAATGAGCAGTTCTTC. It is translated as CASSFSGGSSYNEQFF.

This clone was seen more than once but under ten times. The chain links TRBV19 to TRBJ2-1, with 9 bases identical to TRBD2. The ends lost 7 bases at V and 6 bases at J; junction bases unmatched: 10. CDR3 size: 15 residues. Germline V gives CDR1 LNHDA, CDR2 SQIVND (reference sequence). The DNA for the CDR3 is TGTGCCAGTAAGTTGAGCGGACTAGCGCCCAATGAGCAGTTCTTC. Translating gives CASKLSGLAPNEQFF. Drawing the rest from reference TRBV19 and TRBJ2-1, the complete variable domain is DGGITQSPKYLFRKEGQNVTLSCEQNLNHDAMYWYRQDPGQGLRLIYYSQIVNDFQKGDIAEGYSVSREKKESFPLTVTSAQKNPTAFYLCASKLSGLAPNEQFFGPGTRLTVL.

The J gene is TRBJ1-1, the V gene TRBV7-8, with 8 bases aligning to TRBD1. Germline assignment: CDR1 SGHVS and CDR2 FQNEAQ. With 5 bases clipped from V and 4 bases from J, the junction kept 9 bases outside the gene matches. This CDR3 contains 15 residues. The CDR3 loop is CASSRQPGGVTEAFF. Here the CDR3 DNA reads TGTGCCAGCAGCCGACAACCAGGGGGCGTCACTGAAGCTTTCTTT.

The chain carries TRBV4-2 and TRBJ2-1; 9 positions agree with TRBD2. J was trimmed by 7 bases and V by 3 bases; bases with no gene match: 10. The CDR3 is 16 amino acids. CDR1 LGHNA and CDR2 YNFKEQ come from the germline V gene. The CDR3 reads CASSQGAAGGRNEQFF. CDR3 nucleotides: TGTGCCAGCAGCCAGGGAGCGGCGGGAGGGAGGAATGAGCAGTTCTTC.

This clone was observed once. The chain employs TRBV11-3 and TRBJ2-2, with 7 bases identical to TRBD1. The CDR3 runs to 15 residues. V lost 6 bases to trimming and J lost 0 bases; unmatched junction nucleotides: 4. Germline-derived CDR1 and CDR2 are SGHNT and YENEEA. The CDR3 reads CASSPGTANTGELFF. The CDR3 DNA reads as TGTGCCAGCAGTCCCGGGACAGCGAACACCGGGGAGCTGTTTTTT.

This sequence joins TRBV19 and TRBJ1-5; 9 bases are a match to TRBD1. The V and J ends lost 4 bases and 2 bases, in that order; junction bases with no gene match: 6. This CDR3 has 16 residues. CDR1 LNHDA and CDR2 SQIVND come from the germline V gene (reference sequence). The CDR3 nucleotides are TGTGCCAGTAGTAGAAGGACAGGGGATGGCAATCAGCCCCAGCATTTT. Encoded protein: CASSRRTGDGNQPQHF.

The chain has TRBV6-5 and TRBJ2-1, with D possibly being TRBD1 (7 bases). The CDR3 totals 13 residues. Germline V lookup: CDR1 MNHEY, CDR2 SVGAGI. Trimming removed 6 bases from V and 7 bases from J, with 13 bases in between. CDR3 nucleotide sequence: TGTGCCAGCAGGATGACAGGGAGGAATGAGCAGTTCTTC. Its protein is CASRMTGRNEQFF.

CDR3 coding DNA: TGTGCCAGCAGGCTACAGGGGACATACGAGCAGTACTTC. Its translation: CASRLQGTYEQYF. This chain links TRBV6-1 with TRBJ2-7; 7 bases line up with TRBD1. V trimming: 6 bases; J trimming: 4 bases; junction bases outside the gene matches: 6. The CDR3 loop spans 13 amino acids. Germline V gene sequence: CDR1 MNHNS, CDR2 SASEGT.

The rearrangement links TRBV7-2 to TRBJ1-6; D possibly corresponds to TRBD1 (5 bases). Germline V CDR1 and CDR2: SGHTA, FQGNSA. The CDR3 is 14 amino acids. Trimming shortened V by 4 bases and J by 10 bases, and 14 bases separated the two germline ends. CDR3 sequence (DNA): TGTGCCAGCAGCTCGAGTCAGGGAAACTCACCCCTCCACTTT. This encodes CASSSSQGNSPLHF.

This clone showed up just a few times. This chain links TRBV6-5 with TRBJ2-1; 9 bases agree with TRBD2. J gave up 7 bases and V 7 bases, and 8 bases lay outside the gene matches. The CDR3 loop spans 14 amino acids. Germline loops: CDR1 MNHEY, CDR2 SVGAGI. For the CDR3, the DNA is TGTGCCAGCACTAAGGCGGGGGGGTCTAATGAGCAGTTCTTC. It is translated as CASTKAGGSNEQFF.